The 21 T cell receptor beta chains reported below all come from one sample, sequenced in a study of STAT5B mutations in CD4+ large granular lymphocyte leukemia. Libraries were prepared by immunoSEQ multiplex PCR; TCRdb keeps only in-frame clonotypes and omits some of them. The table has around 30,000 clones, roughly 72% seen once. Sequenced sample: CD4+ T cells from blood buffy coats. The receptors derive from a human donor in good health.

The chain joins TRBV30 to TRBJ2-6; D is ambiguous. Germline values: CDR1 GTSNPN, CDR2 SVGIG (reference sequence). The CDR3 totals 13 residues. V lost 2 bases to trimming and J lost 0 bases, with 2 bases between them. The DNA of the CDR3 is TGTGCCTGGAGTTACTCTGGGGCCAACGTCCTGACTTTC. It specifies CAWSYSGANVLTF.

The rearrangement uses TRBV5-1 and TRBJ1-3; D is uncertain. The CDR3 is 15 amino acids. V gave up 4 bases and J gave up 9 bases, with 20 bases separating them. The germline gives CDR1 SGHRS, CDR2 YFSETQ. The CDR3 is CASSPRAGRDGTIYF. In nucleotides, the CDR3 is TGCGCCAGCAGCCCCAGAGCGGGCCGGGATGGCACCATATATTTT.

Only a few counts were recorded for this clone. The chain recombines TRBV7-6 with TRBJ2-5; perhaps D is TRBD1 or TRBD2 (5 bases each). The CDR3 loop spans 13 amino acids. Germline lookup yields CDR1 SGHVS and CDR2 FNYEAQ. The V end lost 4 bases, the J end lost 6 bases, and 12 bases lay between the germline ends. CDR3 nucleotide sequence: TGTGCCAGCAGCTCCCTCGGGGCACAGACCCAGTACTTC. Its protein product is CASSSLGAQTQYF.

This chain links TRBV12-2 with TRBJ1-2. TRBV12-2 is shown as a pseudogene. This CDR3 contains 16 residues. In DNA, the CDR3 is TGTGCAAGTCGCTCAAAGGGGGGGGCGCGAGCCTATGGCTACACCTTC. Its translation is CASRSKGGARAYGYTF.

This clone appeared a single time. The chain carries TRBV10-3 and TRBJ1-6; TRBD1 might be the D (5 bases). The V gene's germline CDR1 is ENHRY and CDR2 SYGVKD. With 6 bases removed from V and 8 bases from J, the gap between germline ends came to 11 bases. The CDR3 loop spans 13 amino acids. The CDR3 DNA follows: TGTGCCATCAGGGGGCGCACAGATTCACCCCTCCACTTT. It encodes CAIRGRTDSPLHF.

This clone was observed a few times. CDR3 sequence reads: CASSAGQNTEAFF. In DNA form, the CDR3 reads TGTGCCAGCAGCGCGGGACAGAACACTGAAGCTTTCTTT. The chain links TRBV5-4 to TRBJ1-1, with D possibly matching TRBD1 (6 bases). CDR3 length equals 13 residues. The ends were cut back, 4 bases at V and 1 base at J, with 8 bases in the middle. The germline gives CDR1 SGHNT, CDR2 YYREEE (reference sequence).

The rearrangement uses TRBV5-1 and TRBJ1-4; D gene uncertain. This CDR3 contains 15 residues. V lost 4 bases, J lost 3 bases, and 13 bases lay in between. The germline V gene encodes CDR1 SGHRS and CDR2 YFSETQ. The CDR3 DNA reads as TGCGCCAGCAGCCTACGGGGAGGTCCTAATGAAAAACTGTTTTTT. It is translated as CASSLRGGPNEKLFF.

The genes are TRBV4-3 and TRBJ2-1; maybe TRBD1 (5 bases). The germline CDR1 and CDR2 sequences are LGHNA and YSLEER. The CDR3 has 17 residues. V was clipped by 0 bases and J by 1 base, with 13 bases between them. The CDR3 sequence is CASSQESAGWSYNEQFF. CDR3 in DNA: TGCGCCAGCAGCCAAGAGTCAGCAGGGTGGTCCTACAATGAGCAGTTCTTC.

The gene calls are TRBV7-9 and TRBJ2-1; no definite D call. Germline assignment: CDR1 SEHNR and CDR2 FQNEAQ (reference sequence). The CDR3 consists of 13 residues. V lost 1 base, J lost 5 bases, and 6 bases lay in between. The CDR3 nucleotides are TGTGCCAGCAGCTTAGTCCGTAACAATGAGCAGTTCTTC. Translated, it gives CASSLVRNNEQFF. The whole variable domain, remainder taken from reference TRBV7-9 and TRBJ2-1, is DTGVSQNPRHKITKRGQNVTFRCDPISEHNRLYWYRQTLGQGPEFLTYFQNEAQLEKSRLLSDRFSAERPKGSFSTLEIQRTEQGDSAMYLCASSLVRNNEQFFGPGTRLTVL.

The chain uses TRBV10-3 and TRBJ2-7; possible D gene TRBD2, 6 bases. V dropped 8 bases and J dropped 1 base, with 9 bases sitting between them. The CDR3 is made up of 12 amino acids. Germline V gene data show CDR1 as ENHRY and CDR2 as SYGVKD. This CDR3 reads CAIGGSSYEQYF. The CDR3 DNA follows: TGTGCCATCGGAGGGTCGTCCTACGAGCAGTACTTC.

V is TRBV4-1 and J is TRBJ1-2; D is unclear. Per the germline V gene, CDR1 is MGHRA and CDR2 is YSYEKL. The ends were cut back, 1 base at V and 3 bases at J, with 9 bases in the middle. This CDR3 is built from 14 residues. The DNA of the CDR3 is TGCGCCAGCAGCCAAGCCCTGCAGGACTATGGCTACACCTTC. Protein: CASSQALQDYGYTF.

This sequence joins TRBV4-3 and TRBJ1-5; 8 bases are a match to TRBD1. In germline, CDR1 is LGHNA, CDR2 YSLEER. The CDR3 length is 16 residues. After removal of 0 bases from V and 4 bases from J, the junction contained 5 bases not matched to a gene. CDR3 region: CASSQDYRGENQPQHF. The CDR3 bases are TGCGCCAGCAGCCAAGATTACAGGGGGGAAAATCAGCCCCAGCATTTT.

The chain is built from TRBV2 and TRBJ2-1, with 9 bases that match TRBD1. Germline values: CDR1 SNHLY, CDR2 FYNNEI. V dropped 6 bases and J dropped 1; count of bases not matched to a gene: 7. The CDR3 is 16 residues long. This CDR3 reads CASSYSGTGSYNEQFF. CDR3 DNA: TGTGCCAGCAGCTACTCCGGGACAGGGTCCTACAATGAGCAGTTCTTC.

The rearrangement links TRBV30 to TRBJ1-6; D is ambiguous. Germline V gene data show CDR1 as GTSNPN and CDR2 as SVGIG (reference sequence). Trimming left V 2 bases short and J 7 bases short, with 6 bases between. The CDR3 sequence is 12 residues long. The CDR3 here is CAWSPANSPLHF. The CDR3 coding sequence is TGTGCCTGGAGTCCAGCGAATTCACCCCTCCACTTT.

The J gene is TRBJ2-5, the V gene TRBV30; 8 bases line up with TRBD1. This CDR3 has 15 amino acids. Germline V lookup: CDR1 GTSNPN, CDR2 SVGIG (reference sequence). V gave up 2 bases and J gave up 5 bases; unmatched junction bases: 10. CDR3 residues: CAWSLGQGGYETQYF. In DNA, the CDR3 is TGTGCCTGGAGTCTAGGACAGGGCGGGTACGAGACCCAGTACTTC.

The CDR3 nucleotides are TGCGCCAGCAGCTTGGAGTGGCCCTGGGGTGAGGAGCAGTACTTC. Translation gives CASSLEWPWGEEQYF. This sequence joins TRBV5-1 and TRBJ2-7; no clear D gene. Germline V gene lookup returns CDR1 SGHRS and CDR2 YFSETQ. V was cut by 0 bases and J by 7 bases, with 17 bases left in between. CDR3 length: 15 amino acids. Complete variable domain (other parts from reference TRBV5-1 and TRBJ2-7): KAGVTQTPRYLIKTRGQQVTLSCSPISGHRSVSWYQQTPGQGLQFLFEYFSETQRNKGNFPGRFSGRQFSNSRSEMNVSTLELGDSALYLCASSLEWPWGEEQYFGPGTRLTVT.

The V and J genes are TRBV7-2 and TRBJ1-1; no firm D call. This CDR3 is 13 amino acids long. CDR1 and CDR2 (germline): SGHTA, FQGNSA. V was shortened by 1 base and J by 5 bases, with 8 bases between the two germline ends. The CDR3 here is CASSLVGRTEAFF. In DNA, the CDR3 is TGTGCCAGCAGCTTAGTGGGGAGGACTGAAGCTTTCTTT.

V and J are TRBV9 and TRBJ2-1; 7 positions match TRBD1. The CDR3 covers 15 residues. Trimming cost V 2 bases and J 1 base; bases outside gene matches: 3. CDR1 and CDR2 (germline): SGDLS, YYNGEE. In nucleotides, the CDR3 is TGTGCCAGCAGCGTTGAGGGGGCGTCCTACAATGAGCAGTTCTTC. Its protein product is CASSVEGASYNEQFF.

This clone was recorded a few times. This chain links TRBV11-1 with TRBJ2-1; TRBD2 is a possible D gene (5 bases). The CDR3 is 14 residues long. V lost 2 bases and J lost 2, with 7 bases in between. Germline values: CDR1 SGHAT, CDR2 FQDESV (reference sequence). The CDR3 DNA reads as TGTGCCAGCAGCTTATCCGGGGCCTACAATGAGCAGTTCTTC. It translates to CASSLSGAYNEQFF.

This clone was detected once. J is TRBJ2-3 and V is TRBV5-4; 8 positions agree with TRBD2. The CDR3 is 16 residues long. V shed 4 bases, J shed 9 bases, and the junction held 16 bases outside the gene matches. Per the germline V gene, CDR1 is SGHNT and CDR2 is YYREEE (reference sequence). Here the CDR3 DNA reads TGTGCCAGCAGCGACTCTGGCGGGGGGTATTCGAGGACGCAGTATTTT. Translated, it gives CASSDSGGGYSRTQYF.

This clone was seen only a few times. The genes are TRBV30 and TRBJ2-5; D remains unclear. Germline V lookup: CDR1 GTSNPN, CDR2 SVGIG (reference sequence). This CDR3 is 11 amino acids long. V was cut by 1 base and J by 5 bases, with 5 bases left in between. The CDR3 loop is CAWSGRETQYF. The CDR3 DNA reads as TGTGCCTGGAGTGGCCGGGAGACCCAGTACTTC.